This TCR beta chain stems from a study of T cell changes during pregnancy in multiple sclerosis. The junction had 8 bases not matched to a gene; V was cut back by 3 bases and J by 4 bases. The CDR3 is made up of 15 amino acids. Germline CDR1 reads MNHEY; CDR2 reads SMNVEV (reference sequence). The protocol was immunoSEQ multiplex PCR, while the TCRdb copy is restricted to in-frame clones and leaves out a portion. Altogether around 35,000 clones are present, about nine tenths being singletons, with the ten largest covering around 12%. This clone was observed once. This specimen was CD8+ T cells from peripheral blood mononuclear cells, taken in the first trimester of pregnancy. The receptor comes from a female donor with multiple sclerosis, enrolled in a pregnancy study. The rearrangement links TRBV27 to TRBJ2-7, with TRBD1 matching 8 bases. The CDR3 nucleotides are TGTGCCAGCAGTTTGAGGCAGGGGGCTATTTACGAGCAGTACTTC. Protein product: CASSLRQGAIYEQYF.